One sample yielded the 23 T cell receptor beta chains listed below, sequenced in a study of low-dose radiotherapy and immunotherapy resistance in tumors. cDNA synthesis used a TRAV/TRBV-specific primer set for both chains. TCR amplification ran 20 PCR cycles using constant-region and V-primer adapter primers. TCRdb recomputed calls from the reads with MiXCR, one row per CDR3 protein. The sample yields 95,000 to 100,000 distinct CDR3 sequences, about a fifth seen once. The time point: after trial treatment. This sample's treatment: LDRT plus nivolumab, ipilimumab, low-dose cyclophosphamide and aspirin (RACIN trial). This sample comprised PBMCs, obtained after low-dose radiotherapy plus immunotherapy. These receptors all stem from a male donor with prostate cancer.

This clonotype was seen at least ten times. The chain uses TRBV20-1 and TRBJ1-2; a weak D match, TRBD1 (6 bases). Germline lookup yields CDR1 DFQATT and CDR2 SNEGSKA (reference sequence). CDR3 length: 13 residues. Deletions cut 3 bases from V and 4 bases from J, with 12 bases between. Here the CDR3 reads CSARGGAAYGYTF. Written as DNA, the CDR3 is TGCAGTGCTAGGGGGGGGGCAGCCTATGGCTACACCTTC.

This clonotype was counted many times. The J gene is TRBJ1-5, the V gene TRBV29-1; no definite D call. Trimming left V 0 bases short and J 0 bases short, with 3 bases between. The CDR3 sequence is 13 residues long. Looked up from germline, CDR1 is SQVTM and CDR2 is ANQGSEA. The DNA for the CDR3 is TGCAGCGTTGAAGAGAGTAGCAATCAGCCCCAGCATTTT. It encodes CSVEESSNQPQHF.

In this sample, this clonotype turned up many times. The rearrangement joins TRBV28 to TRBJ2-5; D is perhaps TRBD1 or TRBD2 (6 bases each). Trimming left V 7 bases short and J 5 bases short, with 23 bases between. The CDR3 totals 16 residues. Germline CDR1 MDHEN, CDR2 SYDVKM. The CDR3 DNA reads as TGTGCCAGCACACGTATGATCGCAGGGGAGGTGGAGACCCAGTACTTC. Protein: CASTRMIAGEVETQYF.

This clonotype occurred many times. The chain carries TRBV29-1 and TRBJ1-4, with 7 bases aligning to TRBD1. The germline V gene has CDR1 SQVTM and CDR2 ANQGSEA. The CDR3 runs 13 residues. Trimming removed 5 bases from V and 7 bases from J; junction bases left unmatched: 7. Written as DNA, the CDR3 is TGCAGCGTTCTTTGGACAGGCGGTGAAAAACTGTTTTTT. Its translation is CSVLWTGGEKLFF.

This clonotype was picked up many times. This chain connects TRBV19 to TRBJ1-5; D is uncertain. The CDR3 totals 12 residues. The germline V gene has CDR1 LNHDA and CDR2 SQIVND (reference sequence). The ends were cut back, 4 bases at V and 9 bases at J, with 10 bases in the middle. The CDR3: CASSRGNWPQHF. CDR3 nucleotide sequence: TGTGCCAGTAGTAGGGGAAATTGGCCCCAGCATTTT.

CDR3 loop: CASGVGQGEDNEQFF. DNA of the CDR3: TGTGCTAGTGGGGTGGGACAGGGGGAGGACAATGAGCAGTTCTTC. The J gene is TRBJ2-1, the V gene TRBV12-5; the match to TRBD1 covers 11 bases. V trimming: 6 bases; J trimming: 5 bases; junction bases outside the gene matches: 6. CDR3 length: 15 residues. Germline CDR1 and CDR2: LGHNT and FRNRAP.

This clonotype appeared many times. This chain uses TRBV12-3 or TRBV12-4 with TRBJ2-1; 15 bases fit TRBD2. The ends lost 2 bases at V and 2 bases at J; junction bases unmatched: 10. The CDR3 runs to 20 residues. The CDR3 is CASSLSRTSGGVGAYNEQFF. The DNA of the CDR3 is TGTGCCAGCAGTTTATCTCGGACTAGCGGGGGGGTGGGGGCCTACAATGAGCAGTTCTTC.

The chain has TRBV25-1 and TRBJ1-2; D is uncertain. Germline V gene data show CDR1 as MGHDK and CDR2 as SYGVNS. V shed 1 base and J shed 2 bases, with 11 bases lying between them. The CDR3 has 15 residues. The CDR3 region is CASSESRGNNYGYTF. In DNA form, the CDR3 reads TGTGCCAGCAGTGAATCTCGGGGAAACAACTATGGCTACACCTTC.

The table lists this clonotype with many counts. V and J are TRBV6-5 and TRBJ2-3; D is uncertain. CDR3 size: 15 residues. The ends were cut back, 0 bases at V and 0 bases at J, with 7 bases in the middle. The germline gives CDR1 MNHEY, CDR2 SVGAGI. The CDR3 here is CASSYSAISTDTQYF. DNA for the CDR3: TGTGCCAGCAGTTACTCAGCGATTAGCACAGATACGCAGTATTTT.

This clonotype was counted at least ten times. CDR3 sequence reads: CASQGDWAETQYF. In DNA form, the CDR3 reads TGTGCCTCACAGGGGGATTGGGCAGAGACCCAGTACTTC. The rearrangement joins TRBV10-3 to TRBJ2-5, with TRBD1 matching 8 bases. CDR1 ENHRY and CDR2 SYGVKD come from the germline V gene. CDR3 length: 13 amino acids. Losses at the gene ends were 11 bases for V and 4 bases for J; bases not matched to a gene: 9.

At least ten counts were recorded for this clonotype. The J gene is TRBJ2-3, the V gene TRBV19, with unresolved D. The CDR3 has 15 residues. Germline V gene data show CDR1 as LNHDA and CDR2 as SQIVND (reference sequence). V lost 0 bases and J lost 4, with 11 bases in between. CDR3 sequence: CASSIDRIAADTQYF. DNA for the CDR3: TGTGCCAGTAGTATAGATCGGATAGCTGCAGATACGCAGTATTTT.

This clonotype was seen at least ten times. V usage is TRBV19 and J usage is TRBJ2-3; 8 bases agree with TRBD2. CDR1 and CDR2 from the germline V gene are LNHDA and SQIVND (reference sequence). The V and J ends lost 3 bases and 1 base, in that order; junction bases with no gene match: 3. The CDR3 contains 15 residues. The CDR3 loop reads CASSIGAGGTDTQYF. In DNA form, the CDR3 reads TGTGCCAGTAGTATCGGAGCGGGGGGCACAGATACGCAGTATTTT.

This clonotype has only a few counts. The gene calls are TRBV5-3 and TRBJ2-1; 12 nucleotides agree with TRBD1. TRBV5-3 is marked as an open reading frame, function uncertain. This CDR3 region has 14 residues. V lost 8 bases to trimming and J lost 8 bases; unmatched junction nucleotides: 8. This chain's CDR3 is CASSEGQGADEQFF. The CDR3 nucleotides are TGTGCCAGCAGCGAGGGACAGGGGGCCGATGAGCAGTTCTTC.

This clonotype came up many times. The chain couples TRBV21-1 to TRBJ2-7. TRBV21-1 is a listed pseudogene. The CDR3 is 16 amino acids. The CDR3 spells CASSKCRRRHSYEQYF. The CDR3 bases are TGTGCCAGCAGCAAATGTCGGCGTCGCCACTCCTACGAGCAGTACTTC.

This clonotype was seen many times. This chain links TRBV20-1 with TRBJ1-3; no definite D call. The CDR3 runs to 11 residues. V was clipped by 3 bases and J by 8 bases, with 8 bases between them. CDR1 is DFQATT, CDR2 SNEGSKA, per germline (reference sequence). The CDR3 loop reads CSASVGDTIYF. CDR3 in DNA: TGCAGTGCTAGTGTTGGGGACACCATATATTTT.

CDR3 sequence (DNA): TGTGCCAGCAGGTGGGGGGAGTCGGGATACGAGCAGTACTTC. Translation gives CASRWGESGYEQYF. The V gene is TRBV28, the J gene TRBJ2-7, with D tentatively TRBD2 (6 bases). CDR1 is MDHEN, CDR2 SYDVKM, per germline. Between the trimmed V and J ends, which lost 6 bases and 4 bases, there was a span of 16 bases. The length of the CDR3 is 14 residues.

CDR3 amino acids: CASTPRGGTEAFF. In DNA, the CDR3 is TGTGCCAGCACCCCCCGGGGGGGCACTGAAGCTTTCTTT. The V call is TRBV9, the J call TRBJ1-1, with D possibly being TRBD1 (5 bases). The CDR3 runs to 13 residues. Germline CDR1 and CDR2: SGDLS and YYNGEE. V lost 6 bases and J lost 4, with 13 bases in between. Drawing the rest from reference TRBV9 and TRBJ1-1, the complete variable domain is DSGVTQTPKHLITATGQRVTLRCSPRSGDLSVYWYQQSLDQGLQFLIQYYNGEERAKGNILERFSAQQFPDLHSELNLSSLELGDSALYFCASTPRGGTEAFFGQGTRLTVV.

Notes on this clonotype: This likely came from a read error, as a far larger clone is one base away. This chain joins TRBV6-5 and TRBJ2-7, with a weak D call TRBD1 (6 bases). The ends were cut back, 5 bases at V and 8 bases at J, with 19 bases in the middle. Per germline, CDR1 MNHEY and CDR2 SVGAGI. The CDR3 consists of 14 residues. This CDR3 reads CASSPQGGVYKQYF. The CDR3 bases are TGTGCCAGCAGTCCACAGGGTGGTGTTTACAAGCAGTACTTC.

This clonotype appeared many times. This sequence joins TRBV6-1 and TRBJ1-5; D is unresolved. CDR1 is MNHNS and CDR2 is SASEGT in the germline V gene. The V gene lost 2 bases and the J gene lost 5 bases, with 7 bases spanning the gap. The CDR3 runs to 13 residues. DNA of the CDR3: TGTGCCAGCAGTGAAATGAGGGATCAGCCCCAGCATTTT. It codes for CASSEMRDQPQHF.

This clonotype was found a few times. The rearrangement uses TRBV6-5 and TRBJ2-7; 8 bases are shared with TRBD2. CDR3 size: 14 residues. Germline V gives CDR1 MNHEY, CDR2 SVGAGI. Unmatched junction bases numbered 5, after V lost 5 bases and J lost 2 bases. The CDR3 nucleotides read TGTGCCAGCAGTAAAGCGGGGGCCCCCTACGAGCAGTACTTC. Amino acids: CASSKAGAPYEQYF.

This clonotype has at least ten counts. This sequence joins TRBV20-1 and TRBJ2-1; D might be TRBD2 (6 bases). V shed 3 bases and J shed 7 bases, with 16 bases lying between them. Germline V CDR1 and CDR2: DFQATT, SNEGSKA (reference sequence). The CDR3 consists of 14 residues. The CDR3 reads CSASGGLTGNEQFF. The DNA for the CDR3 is TGCAGTGCTAGTGGGGGGTTGACTGGGAATGAGCAGTTCTTC.

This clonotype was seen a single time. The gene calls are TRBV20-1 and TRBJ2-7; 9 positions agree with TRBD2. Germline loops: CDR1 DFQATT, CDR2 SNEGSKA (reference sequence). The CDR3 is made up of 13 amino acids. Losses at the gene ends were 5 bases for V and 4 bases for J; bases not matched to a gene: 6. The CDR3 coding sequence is TGCAGTGCTGGGGAAAGCGGGGGGTACGAGCAGTACTTC. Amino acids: CSAGESGGYEQYF.

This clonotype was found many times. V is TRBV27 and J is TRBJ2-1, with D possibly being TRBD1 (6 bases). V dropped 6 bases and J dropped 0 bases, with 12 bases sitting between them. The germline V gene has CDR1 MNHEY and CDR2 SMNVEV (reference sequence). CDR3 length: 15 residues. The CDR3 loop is CASRKDRSSYNEQFF. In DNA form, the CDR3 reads TGTGCCAGCAGGAAGGACAGAAGCTCCTACAATGAGCAGTTCTTC.